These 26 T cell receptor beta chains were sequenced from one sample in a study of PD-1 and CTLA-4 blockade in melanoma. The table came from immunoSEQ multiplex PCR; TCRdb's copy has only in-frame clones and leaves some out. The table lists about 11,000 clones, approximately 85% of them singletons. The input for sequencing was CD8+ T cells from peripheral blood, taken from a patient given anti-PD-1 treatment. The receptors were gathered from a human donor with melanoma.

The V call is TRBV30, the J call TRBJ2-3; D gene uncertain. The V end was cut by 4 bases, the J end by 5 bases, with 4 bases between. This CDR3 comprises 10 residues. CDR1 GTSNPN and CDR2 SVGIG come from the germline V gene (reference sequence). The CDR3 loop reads CAWKRDTQYF. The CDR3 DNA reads TGTGCCTGGAAGAGAGATACGCAGTATTTT.

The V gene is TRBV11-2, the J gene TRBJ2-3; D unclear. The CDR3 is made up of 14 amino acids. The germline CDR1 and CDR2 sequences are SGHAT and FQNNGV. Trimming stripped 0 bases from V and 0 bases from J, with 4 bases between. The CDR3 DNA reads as TGTGCCAGCAGCTTAGACAGAAGCACAGATACGCAGTATTTT. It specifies CASSLDRSTDTQYF.

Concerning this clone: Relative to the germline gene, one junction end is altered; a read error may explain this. This CDR3 reads CASSGSFEDQETQYF. The CDR3 DNA reads as TGTGCTAGCAGCGGGTCGTTTGAGGACCAAGAGACCCAGTACTTC. The chain combines TRBV7-7 with TRBJ2-5, with D tentatively TRBD2 (6 bases). Germline loops: CDR1 SSHAT, CDR2 FNYEAQ (reference sequence). This CDR3 spans 15 amino acids.

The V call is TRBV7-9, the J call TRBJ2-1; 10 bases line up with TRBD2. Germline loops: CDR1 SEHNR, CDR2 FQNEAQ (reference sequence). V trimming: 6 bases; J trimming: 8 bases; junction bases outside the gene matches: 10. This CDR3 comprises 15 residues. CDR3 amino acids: CASSFASGRGHEQFF. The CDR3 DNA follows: TGTGCCAGCAGTTTTGCCAGCGGGAGGGGACATGAGCAGTTCTTC.

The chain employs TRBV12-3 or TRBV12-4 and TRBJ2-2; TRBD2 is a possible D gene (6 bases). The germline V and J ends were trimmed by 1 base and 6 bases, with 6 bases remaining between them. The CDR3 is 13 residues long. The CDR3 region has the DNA TGTGCCAGCAGTTTAGGGGGGGCCGGGGAGCTGTTTTTT. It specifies CASSLGGAGELFF.

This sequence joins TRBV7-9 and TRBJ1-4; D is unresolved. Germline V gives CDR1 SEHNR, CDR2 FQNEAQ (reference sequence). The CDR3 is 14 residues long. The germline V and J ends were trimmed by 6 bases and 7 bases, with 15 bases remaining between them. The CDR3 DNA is TGTGCCAGCAGTACGACCGCTACGATTGAAAAACTGTTTTTT. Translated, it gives CASSTTATIEKLFF.

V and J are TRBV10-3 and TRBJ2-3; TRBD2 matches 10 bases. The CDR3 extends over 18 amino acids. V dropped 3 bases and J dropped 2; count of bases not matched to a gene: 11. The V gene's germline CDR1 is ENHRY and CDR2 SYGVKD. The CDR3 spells CAISDWIAGGGNTDTQYF. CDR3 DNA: TGTGCCATCAGTGACTGGATAGCGGGAGGAGGGAACACAGATACGCAGTATTTT.

Written as DNA, the CDR3 is TGTGCCAGCAGCTTAGGAGGGGGGCATGCGCCCTACGAGCAGTACTTC. Protein sequence: CASSLGGGHAPYEQYF. The rearrangement joins TRBV7-9 to TRBJ2-7; D tentatively fits TRBD1 or TRBD2 (6 bases each). CDR1 and CDR2 (germline): SEHNR, FQNEAQ (reference sequence). CDR3 length: 16 amino acids. The V gene lost 1 base and the J gene lost 2 bases, with 15 bases spanning the gap.

Written as DNA, the CDR3 is TGTGCCAGCAGCGACCCGGTTAGCTCTGGAAACACCATATATTTT. It codes for CASSDPVSSGNTIYF. V and J are TRBV11-2 and TRBJ1-3; unclear D gene. CDR1 SGHAT and CDR2 FQNNGV come from the germline V gene. Trimming cost V 5 bases and J 0 bases, with 11 bases left between them. This CDR3 has 15 residues. The variable domain in full, with the rest retrieved from reference TRBV11-2 and TRBJ1-3, is EAGVAQSPRYKIIEKRQSVAFWCNPISGHATLYWYQQILGQGPKLLIQFQNNGVVDDSQLPKDRFSAERLKGVDSTLKIQPAKLEDSAVYLCASSDPVSSGNTIYFGEGSWLTVV.

Here the CDR3 reads CASSLVLAASYEQYF. The CDR3 coding sequence is TGTGCCAGCAGCTTAGTCTTAGCGGCCTCCTACGAGCAGTACTTC. The chain is built from TRBV11-3 and TRBJ2-7, with a tentative D call TRBD2 (6 bases). CDR1 SGHNT and CDR2 YENEEA come from the germline V gene. This CDR3 spans 15 amino acids. The V end was cut by 1 base, the J end by 0 bases, with 10 bases between.

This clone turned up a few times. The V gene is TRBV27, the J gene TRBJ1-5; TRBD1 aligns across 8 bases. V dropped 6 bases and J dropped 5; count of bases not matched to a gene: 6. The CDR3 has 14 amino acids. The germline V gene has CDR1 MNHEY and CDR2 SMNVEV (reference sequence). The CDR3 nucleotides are TGTGCCAGCAGGAAACAGGGGGAATATCAGCCCCAGCATTTT. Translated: CASRKQGEYQPQHF.

CDR3 protein: CASSLGGQDGEQYF. DNA of the CDR3: TGTGCCAGCAGCTTAGGAGGACAGGATGGCGAGCAGTACTTC. The chain joins TRBV13 to TRBJ2-7; 7 positions match TRBD1. V gave up 0 bases and J gave up 6 bases; unmatched junction bases: 5. There are 14 residues in the CDR3. Germline loops: CDR1 PRHDT, CDR2 FYEKMQ (reference sequence).

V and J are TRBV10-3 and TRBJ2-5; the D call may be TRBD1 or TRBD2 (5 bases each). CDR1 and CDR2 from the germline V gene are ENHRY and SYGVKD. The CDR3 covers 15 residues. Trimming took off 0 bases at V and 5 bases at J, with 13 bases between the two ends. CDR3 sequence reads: CAISESTQGAETQYF. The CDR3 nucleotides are TGTGCCATCAGTGAGTCGACTCAGGGAGCGGAGACCCAGTACTTC.

CDR3 DNA: TGTGCCAGCAGCTTGGGGACAGGGGATGGACCGTTATACTATGGCTACACCTTC. This gives the protein CASSLGTGDGPLYYGYTF. The chain employs TRBV5-6 and TRBJ1-2; 9 nucleotides agree with TRBD1. Germline V gene lookup returns CDR1 SGHDT and CDR2 YYEEEE. With 0 bases clipped from V and 3 bases from J, the junction kept 12 bases outside the gene matches. CDR3 size: 18 residues.

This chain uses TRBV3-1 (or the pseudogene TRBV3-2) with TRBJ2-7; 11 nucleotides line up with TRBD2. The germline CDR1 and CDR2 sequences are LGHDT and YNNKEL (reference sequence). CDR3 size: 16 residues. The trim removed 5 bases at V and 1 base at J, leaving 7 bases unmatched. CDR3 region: CASSYGTSGYSYEQYF. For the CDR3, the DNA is TGTGCCAGCAGCTATGGGACTAGCGGCTATTCCTACGAGCAGTACTTC.

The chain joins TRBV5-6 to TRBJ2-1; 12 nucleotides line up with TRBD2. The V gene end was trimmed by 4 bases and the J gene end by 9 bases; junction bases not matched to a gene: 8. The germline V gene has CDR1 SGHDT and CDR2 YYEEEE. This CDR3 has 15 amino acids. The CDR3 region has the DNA TGTGCCAGCAGCCCGGGACTAGCGGGTGTTAGTGAGCAGTTCTTC. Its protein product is CASSPGLAGVSEQFF.

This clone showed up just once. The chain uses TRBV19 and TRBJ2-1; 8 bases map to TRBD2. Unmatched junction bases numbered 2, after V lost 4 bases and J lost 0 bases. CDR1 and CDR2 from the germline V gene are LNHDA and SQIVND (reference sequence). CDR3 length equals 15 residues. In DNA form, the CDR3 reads TGTGCCAGTAGTAGGAGCGGGAGCTCCTACAATGAGCAGTTCTTC. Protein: CASSRSGSSYNEQFF.

This CDR3 reads CASSLEENTEAFF. Here the CDR3 DNA reads TGTGCCAGCAGCTTGGAGGAGAACACTGAAGCTTTCTTT. This chain uses TRBV5-6 with TRBJ1-1; D not certain. The CDR3 sequence is 13 residues long. CDR1 and CDR2 from the germline V gene are SGHDT and YYEEEE. V lost 0 bases and J lost 1, with 4 bases in between.

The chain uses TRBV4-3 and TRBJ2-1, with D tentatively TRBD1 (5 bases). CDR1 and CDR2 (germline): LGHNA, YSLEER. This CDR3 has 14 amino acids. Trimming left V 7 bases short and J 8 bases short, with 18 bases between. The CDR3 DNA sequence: TGCGCCAGCACCTTTACGGGTTCCAGGGATGAGCAGTTCTTC. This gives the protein CASTFTGSRDEQFF.

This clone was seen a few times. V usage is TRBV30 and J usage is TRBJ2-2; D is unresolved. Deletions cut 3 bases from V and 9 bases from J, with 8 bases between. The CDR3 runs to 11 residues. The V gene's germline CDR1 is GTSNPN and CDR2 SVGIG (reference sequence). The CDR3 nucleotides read TGTGCCTGGAGGCTAGGCTGGGAGCTGTTTTTT. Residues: CAWRLGWELFF.

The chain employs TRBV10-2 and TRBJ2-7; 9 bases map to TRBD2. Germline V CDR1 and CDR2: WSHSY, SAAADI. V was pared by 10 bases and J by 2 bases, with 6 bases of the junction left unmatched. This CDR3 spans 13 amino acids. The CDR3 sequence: CATGAGGPYEQYF. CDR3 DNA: TGCGCCACCGGAGCGGGGGGCCCCTACGAGCAGTACTTC.

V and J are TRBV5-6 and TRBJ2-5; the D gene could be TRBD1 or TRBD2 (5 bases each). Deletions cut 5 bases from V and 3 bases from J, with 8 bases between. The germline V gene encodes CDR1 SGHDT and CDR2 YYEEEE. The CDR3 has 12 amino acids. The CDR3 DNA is TGTGCCAGCAGTGGGGGTAAAGAGACCCAGTACTTC. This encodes CASSGGKETQYF.

The DNA for the CDR3 is TGTGCCAGCAGCACTTCCGGGGAGCTGTTTTTT. It translates to CASSTSGELFF. The chain uses TRBV9 and TRBJ2-2; D gene ambiguous. This CDR3 comprises 11 residues. CDR1 and CDR2 from the germline V gene are SGDLS and YYNGEE. Trimming shortened V by 4 bases and J by 6 bases, and 4 bases separated the two germline ends.

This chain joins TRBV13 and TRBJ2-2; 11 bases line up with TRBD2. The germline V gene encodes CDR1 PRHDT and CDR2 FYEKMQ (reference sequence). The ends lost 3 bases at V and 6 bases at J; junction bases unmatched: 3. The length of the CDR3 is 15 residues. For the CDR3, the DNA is TGTGCCAGCAGCTTGGAGACTAGCGGGGCCGGGGAGCTGTTTTTT. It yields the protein CASSLETSGAGELFF.

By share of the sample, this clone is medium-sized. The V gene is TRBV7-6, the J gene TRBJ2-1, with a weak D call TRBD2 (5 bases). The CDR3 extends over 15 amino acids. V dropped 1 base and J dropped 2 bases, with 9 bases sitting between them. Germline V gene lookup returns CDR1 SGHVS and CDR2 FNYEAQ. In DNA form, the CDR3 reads TGTGCCAGCAGCTTAGGGGAGCTACCCTACAATGAGCAGTTCTTC. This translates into CASSLGELPYNEQFF.

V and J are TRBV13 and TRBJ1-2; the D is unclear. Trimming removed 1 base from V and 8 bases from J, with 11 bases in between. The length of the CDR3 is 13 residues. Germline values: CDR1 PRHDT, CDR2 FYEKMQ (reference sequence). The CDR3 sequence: CASSLVAQEGYTF. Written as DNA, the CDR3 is TGTGCCAGCAGCTTAGTGGCTCAAGAAGGCTACACCTTC.